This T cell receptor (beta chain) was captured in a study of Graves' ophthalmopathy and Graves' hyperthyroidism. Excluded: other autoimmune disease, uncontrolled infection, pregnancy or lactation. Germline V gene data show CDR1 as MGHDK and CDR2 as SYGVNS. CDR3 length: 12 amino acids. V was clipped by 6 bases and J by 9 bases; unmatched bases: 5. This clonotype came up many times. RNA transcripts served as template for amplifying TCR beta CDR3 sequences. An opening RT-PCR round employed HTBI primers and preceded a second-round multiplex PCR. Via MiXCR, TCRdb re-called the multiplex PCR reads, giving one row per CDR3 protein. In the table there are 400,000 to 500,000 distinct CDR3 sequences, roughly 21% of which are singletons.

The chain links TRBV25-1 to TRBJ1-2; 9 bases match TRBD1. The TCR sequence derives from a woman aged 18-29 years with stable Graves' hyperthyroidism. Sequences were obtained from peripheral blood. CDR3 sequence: CASRGTGSRYTF. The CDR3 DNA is TGTGCCAGCAGAGGGACAGGGTCTCGCTACACCTTC.